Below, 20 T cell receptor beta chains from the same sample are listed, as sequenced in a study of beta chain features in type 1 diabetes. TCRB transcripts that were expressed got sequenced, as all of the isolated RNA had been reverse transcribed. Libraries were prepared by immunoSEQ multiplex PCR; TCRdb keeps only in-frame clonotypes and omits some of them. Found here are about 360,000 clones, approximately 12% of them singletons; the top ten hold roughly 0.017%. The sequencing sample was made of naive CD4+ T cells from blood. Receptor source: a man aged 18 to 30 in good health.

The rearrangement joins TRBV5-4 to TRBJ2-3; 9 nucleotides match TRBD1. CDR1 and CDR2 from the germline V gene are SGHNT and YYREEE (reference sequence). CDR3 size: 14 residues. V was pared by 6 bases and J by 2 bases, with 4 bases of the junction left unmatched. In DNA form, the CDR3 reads TGTGCCAGCACGACAGGGGGGTACACAGATACGCAGTATTTT. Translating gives CASTTGGYTDTQYF.

This CDR3 reads CASSLGNTGELFF. DNA for the CDR3: TGTGCCAGCAGCTTAGGCAACACCGGGGAGCTGTTTTTT. The rearrangement links TRBV7-3 to TRBJ2-2; D is unclear. Germline loops: CDR1 SGHTA, CDR2 FQGTGA. The CDR3 loop spans 13 amino acids. The V end lost 2 bases, the J end lost 2 bases, and 3 bases lay between the germline ends.

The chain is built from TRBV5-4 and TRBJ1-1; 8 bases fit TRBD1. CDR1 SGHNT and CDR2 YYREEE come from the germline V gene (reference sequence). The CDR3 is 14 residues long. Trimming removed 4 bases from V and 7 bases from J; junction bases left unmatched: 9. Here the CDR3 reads CASSRTGSVIEAFF. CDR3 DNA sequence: TGTGCCAGCAGCCGGACAGGGTCCGTGATTGAAGCTTTCTTT.

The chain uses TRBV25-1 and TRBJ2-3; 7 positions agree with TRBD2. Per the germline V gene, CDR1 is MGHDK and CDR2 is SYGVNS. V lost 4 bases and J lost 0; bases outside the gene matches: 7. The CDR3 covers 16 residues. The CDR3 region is CASSAYGGLSTDTQYF. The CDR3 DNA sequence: TGTGCCAGCAGTGCTTACGGGGGGTTGAGCACAGATACGCAGTATTTT.

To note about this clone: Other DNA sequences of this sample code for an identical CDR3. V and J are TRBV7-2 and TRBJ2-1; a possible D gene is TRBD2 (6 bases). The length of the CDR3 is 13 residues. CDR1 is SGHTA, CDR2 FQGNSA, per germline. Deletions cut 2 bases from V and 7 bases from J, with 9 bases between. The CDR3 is CASSLTRDNEQFF. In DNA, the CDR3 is TGTGCCAGCAGCTTAACGCGGGATAATGAGCAGTTCTTC.

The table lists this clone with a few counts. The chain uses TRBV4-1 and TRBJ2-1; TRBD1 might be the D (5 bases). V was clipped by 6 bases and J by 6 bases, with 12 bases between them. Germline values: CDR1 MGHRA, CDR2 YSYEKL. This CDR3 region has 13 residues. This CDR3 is CASRLSQGNEQFF. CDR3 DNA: TGCGCCAGCAGACTTTCGCAGGGCAATGAGCAGTTCTTC.

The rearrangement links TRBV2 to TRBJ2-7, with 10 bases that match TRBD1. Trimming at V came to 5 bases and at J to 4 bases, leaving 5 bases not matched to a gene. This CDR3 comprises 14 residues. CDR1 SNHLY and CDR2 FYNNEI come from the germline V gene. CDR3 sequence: CASSTDRGAYEQYF. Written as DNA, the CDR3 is TGTGCCAGCAGTACGGACAGGGGGGCGTACGAGCAGTACTTC.

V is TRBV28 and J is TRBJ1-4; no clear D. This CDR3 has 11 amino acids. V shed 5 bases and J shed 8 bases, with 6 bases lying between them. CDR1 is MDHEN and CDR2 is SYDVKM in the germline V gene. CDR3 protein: CASSQLEKLFF. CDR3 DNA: TGTGCCAGCAGTCAACTAGAAAAACTGTTTTTT. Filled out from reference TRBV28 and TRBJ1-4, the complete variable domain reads DVKVTQSSRYLVKRTGEKVFLECVQDMDHENMFWYRQDPGLGLRLIYFSYDVKMKEKGDIPEGYSVSREKKERFSLILESASTNQTSMYLCASSQLEKLFFGSGTQLSVL.

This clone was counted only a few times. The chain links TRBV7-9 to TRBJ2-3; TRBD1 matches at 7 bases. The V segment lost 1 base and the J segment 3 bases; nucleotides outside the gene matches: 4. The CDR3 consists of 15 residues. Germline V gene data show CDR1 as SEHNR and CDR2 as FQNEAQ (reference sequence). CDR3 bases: TGTGCCAGCAGCTTAGAGACAGGGTCAACAGATACGCAGTATTTT. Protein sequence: CASSLETGSTDTQYF.

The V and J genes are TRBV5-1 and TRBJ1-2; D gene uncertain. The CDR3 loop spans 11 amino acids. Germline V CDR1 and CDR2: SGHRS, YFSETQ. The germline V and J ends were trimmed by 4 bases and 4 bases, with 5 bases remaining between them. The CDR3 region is CASSEGYGYTF. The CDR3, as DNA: TGCGCCAGCAGCGAGGGCTATGGCTACACCTTC.

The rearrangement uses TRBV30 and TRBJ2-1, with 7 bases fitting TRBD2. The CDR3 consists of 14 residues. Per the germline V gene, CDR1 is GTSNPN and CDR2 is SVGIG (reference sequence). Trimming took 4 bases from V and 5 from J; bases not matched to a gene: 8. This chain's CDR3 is CAWNYGTIDNEQFF. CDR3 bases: TGTGCCTGGAACTACGGGACTATCGACAATGAGCAGTTCTTC.

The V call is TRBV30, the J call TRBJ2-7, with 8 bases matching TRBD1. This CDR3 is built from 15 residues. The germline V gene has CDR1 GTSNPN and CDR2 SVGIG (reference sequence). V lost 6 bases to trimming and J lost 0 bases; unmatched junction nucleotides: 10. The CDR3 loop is CACRYWDRSSYEQYF. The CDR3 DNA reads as TGTGCCTGCCGATACTGGGACAGGTCCTCCTACGAGCAGTACTTC. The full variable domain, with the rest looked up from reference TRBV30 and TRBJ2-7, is SQTIHQWPATLVQPVGSPLSLECTVEGTSNPNLYWYRQAAGRGLQLLFYSVGIGQISSEVPQNLSASRPQDRQFILSSKKLLLSDSGFYLCACRYWDRSSYEQYFGPGTRLTVT.

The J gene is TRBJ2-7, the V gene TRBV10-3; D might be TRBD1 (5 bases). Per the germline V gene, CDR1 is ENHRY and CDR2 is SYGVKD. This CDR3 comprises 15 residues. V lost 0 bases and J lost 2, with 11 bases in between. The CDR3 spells CAISESVDSPYEQYF. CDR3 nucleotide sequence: TGTGCCATCAGTGAGTCAGTTGACAGTCCCTACGAGCAGTACTTC.

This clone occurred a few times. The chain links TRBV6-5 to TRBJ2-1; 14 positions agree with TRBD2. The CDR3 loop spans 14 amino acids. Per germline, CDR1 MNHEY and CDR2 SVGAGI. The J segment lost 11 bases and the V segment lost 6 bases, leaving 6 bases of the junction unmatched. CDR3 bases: TGTGCCAGCAGACCCGGACTAGCGGGGGGCCAGCAGTTCTTC. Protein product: CASRPGLAGGQQFF.

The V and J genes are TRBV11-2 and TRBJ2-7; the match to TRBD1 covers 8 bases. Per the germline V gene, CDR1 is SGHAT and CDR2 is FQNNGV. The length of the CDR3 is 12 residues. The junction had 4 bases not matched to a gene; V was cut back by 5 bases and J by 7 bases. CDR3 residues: CASSRQGREQYF. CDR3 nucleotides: TGTGCCAGCAGCCGACAGGGGCGGGAGCAGTACTTC.

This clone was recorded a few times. The DNA for the CDR3 is TGTGCCAGCAGCCCACCTACTAGCGTATTAGACAATGAGCAGTTCTTC. Translating it yields CASSPPTSVLDNEQFF. The chain joins TRBV9 to TRBJ2-1, with 7 bases aligning to TRBD2. Germline CDR1 is SGDLS and CDR2 is YYNGEE. This CDR3 spans 16 amino acids. V trimming: 4 bases; J trimming: 5 bases; junction bases outside the gene matches: 12. The full variable domain, completed using reference TRBV9 and TRBJ2-1, is DSGVTQTPKHLITATGQRVTLRCSPRSGDLSVYWYQQSLDQGLQFLIQYYNGEERAKGNILERFSAQQFPDLHSELNLSSLELGDSALYFCASSPPTSVLDNEQFFGPGTRLTVL.

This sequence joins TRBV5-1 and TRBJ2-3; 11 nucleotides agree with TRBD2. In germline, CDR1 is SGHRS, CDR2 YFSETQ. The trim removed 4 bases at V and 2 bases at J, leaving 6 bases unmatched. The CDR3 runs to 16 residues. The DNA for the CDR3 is TGCGCCAGCAGCCGGGGACTAGCGGAGCCCACAGATACGCAGTATTTT. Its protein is CASSRGLAEPTDTQYF.

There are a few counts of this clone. CDR3 protein: CASRLDRAVGNSPLHF. The DNA of the CDR3 is TGTGCCAGCAGATTGGACAGGGCGGTTGGGAATTCACCCCTCCACTTT. The J gene is TRBJ1-6, the V gene TRBV6-4; 8 bases are a match to TRBD1. Looked up from germline, CDR1 is MRHNA and CDR2 is SNTAGT. There are 16 residues in the CDR3. J gave up 7 bases and V 6 bases, and 11 bases lay outside the gene matches.

CDR3 DNA: TGTGCCAGCAGCTTGCCCCAGGTTCCCTACGAGCAGTACTTC. This encodes CASSLPQVPYEQYF. The chain uses TRBV5-8 and TRBJ2-7; D call uncertain. The CDR3 extends over 14 amino acids. Germline values: CDR1 SGHTS, CDR2 YDEGEE. V dropped 1 base and J dropped 2 bases, with 10 bases sitting between them.

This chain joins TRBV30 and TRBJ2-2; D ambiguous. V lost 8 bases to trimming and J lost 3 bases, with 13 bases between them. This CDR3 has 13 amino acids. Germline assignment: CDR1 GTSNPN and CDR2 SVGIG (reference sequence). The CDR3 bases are TGTGCCGGCAGTACCCTGTACACCGGGGAGCTGTTTTTT. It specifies CAGSTLYTGELFF.